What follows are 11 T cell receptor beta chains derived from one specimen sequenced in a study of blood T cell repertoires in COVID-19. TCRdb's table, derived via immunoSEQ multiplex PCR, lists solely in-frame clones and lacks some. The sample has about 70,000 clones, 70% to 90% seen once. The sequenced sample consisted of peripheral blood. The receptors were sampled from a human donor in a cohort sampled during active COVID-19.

Here the CDR3 reads CAWSGLGGVNEKLFF. The CDR3 DNA reads as TGTGCCTGGAGTGGGCTGGGGGGGGTTAATGAAAAACTGTTTTTT. The gene calls are TRBV30 and TRBJ1-4, with a tentative D call TRBD1 (5 bases). The V gene's germline CDR1 is GTSNPN and CDR2 SVGIG (reference sequence). V lost 1 base, J lost 4 bases, and 13 bases lay in between. The CDR3 loop spans 15 amino acids. The full variable domain, in which reference TRBV30 and TRBJ1-4 provide the parts outside the CDR3, is SQTIHQWPATLVQPVGSPLSLECTVEGTSNPNLYWYRQAAGRGLQLLFYSVGIGQISSEVPQNLSASRPQDRQFILSSKKLLLSDSGFYLCAWSGLGGVNEKLFFGSGTQLSVL.

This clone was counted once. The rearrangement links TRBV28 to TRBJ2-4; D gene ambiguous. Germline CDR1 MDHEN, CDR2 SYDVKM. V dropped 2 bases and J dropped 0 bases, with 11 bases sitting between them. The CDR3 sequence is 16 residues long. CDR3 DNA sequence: TGTGCCAGCAGTTTACCGTCTCTCGGAGCCAAAAACATTCAGTACTTC. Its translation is CASSLPSLGAKNIQYF.

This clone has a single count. The CDR3 here is CASSLGLAVQSEQFF. CDR3 nucleotides: TGTGCCAGCAGCCTTGGACTAGCGGTCCAATCGGAGCAGTTCTTC. This chain uses TRBV6-6 with TRBJ2-1; 10 bases are a match to TRBD2. Germline V gene data show CDR1 as MNHNY and CDR2 as SVGAGI (reference sequence). The CDR3 totals 15 residues. The V gene end was trimmed by 6 bases and the J gene end by 10 bases; junction bases not matched to a gene: 12.

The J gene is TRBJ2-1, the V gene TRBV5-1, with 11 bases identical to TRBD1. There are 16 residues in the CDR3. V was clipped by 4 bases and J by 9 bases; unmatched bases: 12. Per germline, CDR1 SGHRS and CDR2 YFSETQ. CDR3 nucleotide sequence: TGCGCCAGCAGCAGAGGTGGGACAGGGGGTTACGGTGAGCAGTTCTTC. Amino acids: CASSRGGTGGYGEQFF.

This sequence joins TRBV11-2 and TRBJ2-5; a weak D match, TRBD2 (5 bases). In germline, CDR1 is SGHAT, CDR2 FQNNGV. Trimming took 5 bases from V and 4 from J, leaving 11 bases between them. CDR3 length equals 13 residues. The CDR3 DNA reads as TGTGCCAGCAGCCCCCTGGCGGGAGAGACCCAGTACTTC. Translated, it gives CASSPLAGETQYF. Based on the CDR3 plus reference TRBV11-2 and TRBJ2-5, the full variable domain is EAGVAQSPRYKIIEKRQSVAFWCNPISGHATLYWYQQILGQGPKLLIQFQNNGVVDDSQLPKDRFSAERLKGVDSTLKIQPAKLEDSAVYLCASSPLAGETQYFGPGTRLLVL.

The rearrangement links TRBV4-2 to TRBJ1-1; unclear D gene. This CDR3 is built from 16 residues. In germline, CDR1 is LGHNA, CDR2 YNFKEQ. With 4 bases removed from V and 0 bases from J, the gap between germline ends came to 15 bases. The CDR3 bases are TGTGCCAGCAGCCCTGTAACGCATACATTGAACACTGAAGCTTTCTTT. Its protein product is CASSPVTHTLNTEAFF.

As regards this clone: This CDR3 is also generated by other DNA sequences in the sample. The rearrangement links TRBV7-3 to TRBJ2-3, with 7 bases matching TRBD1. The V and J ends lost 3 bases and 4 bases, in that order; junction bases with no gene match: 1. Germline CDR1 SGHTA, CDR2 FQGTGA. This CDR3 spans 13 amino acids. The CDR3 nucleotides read TGTGCCAGCAGCTTTGACAGGGCAGATACGCAGTATTTT. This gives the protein CASSFDRADTQYF.

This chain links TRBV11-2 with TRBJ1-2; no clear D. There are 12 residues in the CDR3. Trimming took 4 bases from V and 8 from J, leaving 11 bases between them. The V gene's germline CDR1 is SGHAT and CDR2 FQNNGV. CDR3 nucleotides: TGTGCCAGCAGCTCTGGGCGCGGGGGCTACACCTTC. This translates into CASSSGRGGYTF.

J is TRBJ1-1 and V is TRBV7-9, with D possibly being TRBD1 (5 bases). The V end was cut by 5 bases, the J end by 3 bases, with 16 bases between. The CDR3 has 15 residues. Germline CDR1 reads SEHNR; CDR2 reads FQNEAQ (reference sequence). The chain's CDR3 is CASSPGRVKYTEAFF. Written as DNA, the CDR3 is TGTGCCAGCAGCCCAGGGAGGGTGAAGTACACTGAAGCTTTCTTT.

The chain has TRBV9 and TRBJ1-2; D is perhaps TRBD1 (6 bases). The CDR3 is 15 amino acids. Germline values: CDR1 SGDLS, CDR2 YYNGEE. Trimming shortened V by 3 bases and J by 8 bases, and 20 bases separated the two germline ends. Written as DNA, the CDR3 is TGTGCCAGCAGCGAGAGTCCTCAGGGGATAGGGGGCTACACCTTC. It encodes CASSESPQGIGGYTF.

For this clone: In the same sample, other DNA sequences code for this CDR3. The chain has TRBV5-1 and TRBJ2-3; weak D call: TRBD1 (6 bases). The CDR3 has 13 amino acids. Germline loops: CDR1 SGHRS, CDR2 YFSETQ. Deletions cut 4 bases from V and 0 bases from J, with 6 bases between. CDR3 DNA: TGCGCCAGCAGCGGGGGCAGCACAGATACGCAGTATTTT. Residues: CASSGGSTDTQYF.